These T cell receptor beta chains were read from a single sample in a study of regulatory T cells in long-lasting Graves disease. TCRdb redid the calling of the multiplex PCR reads with MiXCR, one entry per CDR3 protein. The sample includes about 400,000 distinct CDR3 sequences, roughly 16% of them seen just once. This specimen consisted of peripheral blood mononuclear cells (PBMCs), obtained at new diagnosis, from a patient treated with antithyroid drugs. These TCRs come from a female donor with Graves disease. Each CDR3 is given with its conserved first and last residue. Each record gives: D gene, clone size, V gene, J gene, CDR3 DNA, CDR3 protein. D genes are given only for firm matches. The size entry is marked missing in some rows and otherwise reads once, few, many or a size class.

.	few	TRBV29-1	TRBJ1-4	TGCAGCGTTGATGGCGGATTTAATGAAAAACTGTTTTTT	CSVDGGFNEKLFF
TRBD2	many	TRBV19	TRBJ2-5	TGTGCCAGTAGCGGGAGGGCCGGAACGGAGACCCAGTACTTC	CASSGRAGTETQYF
.	many	TRBV28	TRBJ2-7	TGTGCCAGCAGTTTTGCCCTCACAAGGGCGACCTACGAGCAGTACTTC	CASSFALTRATYEQYF
.	few	TRBV7-9	TRBJ1-5	TGTGCCAGCAGCGGGGTGGAGGGGTATCAGCCCCAGCATTTT	CASSGVEGYQPQHF
TRBD1	many	TRBV9	TRBJ2-5	TGTGCCAGCAGCGTAGGACAGGGGACGGGAGAGACCCAGTACTTC	CASSVGQGTGETQYF
.	few	TRBV18	TRBJ2-7	TGTGCCAGCTCACCAGAACTAGTCCCGGGCGAGCAGTACTTC	CASSPELVPGEQYF
.	many	TRBV12-3/TRBV12-4	TRBJ1-2	TGTGCCAGCAGTCCCGGGAAGGGAGTAGGCTACACCTTC	CASSPGKGVGYTF
.	many	TRBV11-1	TRBJ1-1	TGTGCCAGCAGCTTAGAAGTGCAGACTGAAGCTTTCTTT	CASSLEVQTEAFF
.	.	TRBV20-1	TRBJ2-1	TGCAGTGCTAGAGTCGCCGGGACTGGGAATGAGCAGTTCTTC	CSARVAGTGNEQFF
TRBD1	many	TRBV15	TRBJ1-1	TGTGCCACCAGCACCGGGACAGGGGGCACTGAAGCTTTCTTT	CATSTGTGGTEAFF
TRBD1	few	TRBV28	TRBJ2-5	TGTGCCAGCAGTGGGACAGGGGGAGGGGAGACCCAGTACTTC	CASSGTGGGETQYF
.	many	TRBV12-3/TRBV12-4	TRBJ2-1	TGTGCCAGCAGTCGTGCTTTGGGTGAGCAGTTCTTC	CASSRALGEQFF
.	.	TRBV25-1	TRBJ1-2	TGTGCCAGCAGTCCCCTCGGGGCAGGCTCCAACTATGGCTACACCTTC	CASSPLGAGSNYGYTF
.	many	TRBV27	TRBJ2-1	TGTGCCAGCAGCTTAGGGACTCGACGCCACTCCTACAATGAGCAGTTCTTC	CASSLGTRRHSYNEQFF
.	.	TRBV19	TRBJ2-1	TGTGCCAGTAGTGCCCGGAGGGCCACAGAGCAGTTCTTC	CASSARRATEQFF
TRBD2	many	TRBV12-3/TRBV12-4	TRBJ2-7	TGTGCCAGCAGCCCCGGGACTAGTGTCCACGAGCAGTACTTC	CASSPGTSVHEQYF
TRBD1	.	TRBV29-1	TRBJ2-3	TGCAGCGAGAGGGACAGGGGGAGAACAGATACGCAGTATTTT	CSERDRGRTDTQYF
TRBD2	many	TRBV12-3/TRBV12-4	TRBJ2-1	TGTGCCAGCAGTCAACTAGCGGGGGGGCGGGGTGAGCAGTTCTTC	CASSQLAGGRGEQFF
.	many	TRBV28	TRBJ1-1	TGTGCCAGCAGTCCTCCAAATTGGCATGCTGAAGCTTTCTTT	CASSPPNWHAEAFF
TRBD1	once	TRBV9	TRBJ2-3	TGTGCCAGCAGCGTAGCCGGGACAGGGGGTGGCACAGATACGCAGTATTTT	CASSVAGTGGGTDTQYF
.	many	TRBV4-3	TRBJ1-2	TGCGCCAGCAGCCAAGAGAGTGGGTGGGGAGCCAGCTATGGCTACACCTTC	CASSQESGWGASYGYTF
TRBD1	many	TRBV4-2	TRBJ1-5	TGTGCCAGCAGCCAAGGGACAGGGTTCCAGCCCCAGCATTTT	CASSQGTGFQPQHF
.	many	TRBV20-1	TRBJ2-3	TGCAGTGCTAGATGGGAGCGGGCAGTCGCAGATACGCAGTATTTT	CSARWERAVADTQYF
.	many	TRBV6-2/TRBV6-3	TRBJ1-1	TGTGCCAGCAGTTACTCGATTCCGCGCCAAGCTTTCTTT	CASSYSIPRQAFF
TRBD1	.	TRBV15	TRBJ2-2	TGTGCCACCAGCGCGGACAGGGCCGGGGAGCTGTTTTTT	CATSADRAGELFF
.	few	TRBV14	TRBJ1-6	TGTGCCAGCAGCCCGTGGACAGAAAATTCACCCCTCCACTTT	CASSPWTENSPLHF
TRBD2	.	TRBV6-4	TRBJ2-3	TGTGCCAGCAGGAGCCTAGCGGGTAGTCCCACAGATACGCAGTATTTT	CASRSLAGSPTDTQYF
.	.	TRBV27	TRBJ1-6	TGTGCCAGCAGTAGGGCCGACAGAGCGAATTCACCCCTCCACTTT	CASSRADRANSPLHF
TRBD2	many	TRBV11-3	TRBJ2-7	TGTGCCAGCAGCGGCGGGGGTTTCTTAGGGCAGTACTTC	CASSGGGFLGQYF
TRBD2	many	TRBV11-2	TRBJ2-1	TGTGCCAGCAGCGCCACTAGCGGGAGTTGCTGTGATGAGCAGTTCTTC	CASSATSGSCCDEQFF
TRBD1	.	TRBV7-2	TRBJ2-1	TGTGCCAGCAGCTCCCTCATGGGGACAGGGGGTCAGGGGCAGTTCTTC	CASSSLMGTGGQGQFF
TRBD2	few	TRBV19	TRBJ2-3	TGTGCCAGTTCACCGGGACTAGCTCTTCCAGATACGCAGTATTTT	CASSPGLALPDTQYF
.	many	TRBV5-5	TRBJ2-7	TGTGCCAGCAGCCGGGTCCCTCTACCCGACTACGAGCAGTACTTC	CASSRVPLPDYEQYF
.	few	TRBV2	TRBJ2-1	TGTGCCAGCAGCTTGTCGGCGGGAACAAACAATGAGCAGTTCTTC	CASSLSAGTNNEQFF
.	many	TRBV19	TRBJ2-7	TGTGCCAGTAGCATAGCGATCCACTACGAGCAGTACTTC	CASSIAIHYEQYF
TRBD2	many	TRBV28	TRBJ2-7	TGTGCCAGCAGTACTAGCGGGAGGGTCGAGCAGTACTTC	CASSTSGRVEQYF
.	many	TRBV20-1	TRBJ1-1	TGCAGTGCCAAGGGAAGTAGGGATAAGGCTGAAGCTTTCTTT	CSAKGSRDKAEAFF
TRBD1	many	TRBV28	TRBJ2-7	TGTGCCTCAGTGAGGGGGCCCTACGAGCAGTACTTC	CASVRGPYEQYF
.	many	TRBV20-1	TRBJ1-1	TGCAGTGCACGCCAGGGGAACACTGAAGCTTTCTTT	CSARQGNTEAFF
.	few	TRBV4-3	TRBJ2-1	TGCGCCAGCAGGCTGGGGGCGGGAGCGAGGAATGAGCAGTTCTTC	CASRLGAGARNEQFF
TRBD2	many	TRBV7-2	TRBJ2-1	TGTGCCAGCAGCTCCCCGGGACTATCTACGTTGGGTGAGCAGTTCTTC	CASSSPGLSTLGEQFF
.	many	TRBV20-1	TRBJ1-3	TGCAGTGCTGGGGACCCGAGCTCTGGAAACACCATATATTTT	CSAGDPSSGNTIYF
.	many	TRBV28	TRBJ2-7	TGTGCCAGCAGTGCGGTCAGCTACGAGCAGTACTTC	CASSAVSYEQYF
TRBD2	.	TRBV5-1	TRBJ2-7	TGCGCCAGCAGCTCGGGCGGGCGGGGGACTTCCTACGAGCAGTACTTC	CASSSGGRGTSYEQYF
.	many	TRBV5-6	TRBJ1-5	TGTGCCAGCAGCTTGGGTCTGGGCACTAATCAGCCCCAGCATTTT	CASSLGLGTNQPQHF
.	few	TRBV19	TRBJ1-4	TGTGCCAGTTCCATGCTGGACAGACATGAAAAACTGTTTTTT	CASSMLDRHEKLFF
.	few	TRBV7-9	TRBJ1-1	TGTGCCAGCAGCTTAGTATCATTTCGACAGGCTAACACTGAAGCTTTCTTT	CASSLVSFRQANTEAFF
.	many	TRBV3-1	TRBJ1-4	TGTGCCAGCAGCCAAGGAGTAGCGGCTAATGAAAAACTGTTTTTT	CASSQGVAANEKLFF
.	many	TRBV5-1	TRBJ2-2	TGCGCCAGCAGCTATAGGACAGTGGACACCGGGGAGCTGTTTTTT	CASSYRTVDTGELFF
TRBD1	.	TRBV20-1	TRBJ1-2	TGCAGTGCTAACTCCGGGACAGGGTTGGTTGCCTATGGCTACACCTTC	CSANSGTGLVAYGYTF
.	many	TRBV30	TRBJ2-7	TGTGCCTGTTGCAGTCATCCCTACGAGCAGTACTTC	CACCSHPYEQYF
.	many	TRBV24-1	TRBJ1-1	TGTGCCACGGCAGGGGACACTGAAGCTTTCTTT	CATAGDTEAFF
.	.	TRBV4-1	TRBJ2-7	TGCGCCAGCAGCCAAAGCTTCCGGGAGCAGTACTTC	CASSQSFREQYF
.	many	TRBV7-9	TRBJ2-1	TGTGCCAGCAGCCGACCGAGCACGGGGATAGATGAGCAGTTCTTC	CASSRPSTGIDEQFF
.	many	TRBV27	TRBJ2-1	TGTGCCAGCAGTTTAGGGGGACCTAATGAGCAGTTCTTC	CASSLGGPNEQFF
TRBD2	many	TRBV7-2	TRBJ2-4	TGTGCCAGCAGGTCGGGCGGGAGGGCCCCGGCCATTCAGTACTTC	CASRSGGRAPAIQYF
.	few	TRBV18	TRBJ1-5	TGTGCCAGCTCGGGGCAGGGGAGGGACAATCAGCCCCAGCATTTT	CASSGQGRDNQPQHF